This T cell receptor (beta chain) appears in the sequencing data of a study of CXCR3-negative and CXCR3-positive naive CD8 T cells. Study results and limitations: Within a donor, both naive subsets shared TRBV-TRBJ usage, unlike memory cells. In CXCR3-positive naive cells, the TRB CDR3s were more hydrophobic than in CXCR3-negative naive cells.

A remark on this clonotype: Its cognate antigen is unknown.

Libraries of TRB cDNA were made by 5' RACE and carried UMIs. TCRdb re-called the 5' RACE reads and gives one entry per CDR3 protein, without DNA. The sample has roughly 99,000 distinct CDR3 sequences. Germline CDR1 is MNHEY and CDR2 is SVGAGI. This CDR3 comprises 13 residues. The sequence was obtained from a human donor in good health. Some clones in this sample may be carry-over from other donors' samples. The specimen was naive CXCR3+ CD8+ T cells from blood. Stated subset: CD45RO-CCR7+CD27+CD95- naive CD8+ T cells expressing CXCR3 (TNR3+). The chain employs TRBV6-5 and TRBJ2-1. The CDR3 loop is CASSTNNYNEQFF.